This T cell receptor beta chain was sequenced for a study of Ad26.COV2.S vaccination and SARS-CoV-2 variants. Points from the study as a whole: Marked by substantial breadth, spike-specific CD8+ and CD4+ T cell responses were reportedly seen after vaccination.

Method: immunoSEQ multiplex PCR; TCRdb's copy keeps in-frame clones and lacks some. This table has about 280,000 clones, 80% to 90% appearing once. On this clone: Its antigen is not known.

V dropped 10 bases and J dropped 4; count of bases not matched to a gene: 11. Germline loops: CDR1 LNHDA, CDR2 SQIVND (reference sequence). The CDR3 loop spans 15 amino acids. The treatment denotes: about 20 received Ad26.COV2.S at low or high dose, single or two shots; 5 received placebo; per-sample allocation not given. Collection of samples fell on day 63 after the first vaccine or placebo injection. The sample here was peripheral blood, taken in a trial of Ad26.COV2.S vaccine versus placebo. The rearrangement links TRBV19 to TRBJ2-2; 8 positions match TRBD2. The receptor was isolated from a person aged 18 to 59 who received the Ad26.COV2.S COVID-19 vaccine or a placebo. The CDR3 here is CAIGRSGSGTGELFF. The DNA of the CDR3 is TGTGCCATAGGGAGGAGCGGGAGTGGCACCGGGGAGCTGTTTTTT.